The following is a T cell receptor beta chain sequence with its context. This sample is drawn from a study of blood T cell repertoires in COVID-19. Study-level information: T cells, B-cell-depleted T cells, or PBMCs supplied cDNA or gDNA.

This CDR3 is built from 12 residues. In germline, CDR1 is DFQATT, CDR2 SNEGSKA (reference sequence). The V end lost 3 bases, the J end lost 0 bases, and 6 bases lay between the germline ends. The authors' processing: Amplified reference gene primers provided the basis for estimating nucleated cell counts. TCRdb keeps only in-frame clones here, not all; method: immunoSEQ multiplex PCR. V, J and clone size reflect that table, while D and trimming were determined from the DNA. The sample has about 200,000 clones, over 80% seen once. The origin of this receptor is a man aged 40-49 years with acute or convalescent COVID-19. The specimen sequenced was peripheral blood. The chain joins TRBV20-1 to TRBJ2-7; no reliable D call. This CDR3 is CSASLYSYEQYF. The CDR3 DNA is TGCAGTGCTAGTTTATACTCCTACGAGCAGTACTTC.